This T cell receptor (beta chain) was captured by sequencing in a study of T cells in Graves' hyperthyroidism and ophthalmopathy. Findings and limits, study-wide: In the analysis, a 13 V-J model separated ophthalmopathy from stable hyperthyroidism.

The CDR3 sequence is 15 residues long. Trimming stripped 9 bases from V and 2 bases from J, with 21 bases between. The germline V gene encodes CDR1 SGHKS and CDR2 YYEKEE (reference sequence). To note about this clonotype: Antigen unknown.

The CDR3 regions of TCR beta were amplified from RNA transcripts. First-round RT-PCR of the TCR CDR3 relied on the HTBI primer set. TCRdb redid the calling of the multiplex PCR reads with MiXCR, one entry per CDR3 protein. In the table there are 730,000 or so distinct CDR3 sequences, roughly a sixth of which are singletons. Sequencing input: blood. This sequence was found in a woman in her fifties or sixties with Graves' hyperthyroidism that later progressed to Graves' ophthalmopathy. The chain carries TRBV5-5 and TRBJ2-7; no clear D gene. CDR3 nucleotide sequence: TGTGCCAACAGTTATCTCCATAGAGGTCCCTACGAGCAGTACTTC. Encoded protein: CANSYLHRGPYEQYF.